This T cell receptor beta chain was captured in a study of T cell responses to AZD1222 COVID-19 vaccine. Sequencing was performed with immunoSEQ multiplex PCR; in TCRdb, only in-frame clones are kept and a portion is missing. The sample consists of about 150,000 clones, roughly 90% of them appearing once. The length of the CDR3 is 16 residues. CDR1 and CDR2 from the germline V gene are SGHKS and YYEKEE (reference sequence). Trimming at V came to 1 base and at J to 1 base, leaving 3 bases not matched to a gene. The receptor's source is an adult in good health. The chain is built from TRBV5-5 and TRBJ2-1; 9 positions agree with TRBD2. This specimen consisted of peripheral blood, obtained on day 0 of AZD1222 vaccination. The CDR3, as DNA: TGTGCCAGCAGCTTGATAGCGGGAGCTTCCTACAATGAGCAGTTCTTC. It specifies CASSLIAGASYNEQFF.